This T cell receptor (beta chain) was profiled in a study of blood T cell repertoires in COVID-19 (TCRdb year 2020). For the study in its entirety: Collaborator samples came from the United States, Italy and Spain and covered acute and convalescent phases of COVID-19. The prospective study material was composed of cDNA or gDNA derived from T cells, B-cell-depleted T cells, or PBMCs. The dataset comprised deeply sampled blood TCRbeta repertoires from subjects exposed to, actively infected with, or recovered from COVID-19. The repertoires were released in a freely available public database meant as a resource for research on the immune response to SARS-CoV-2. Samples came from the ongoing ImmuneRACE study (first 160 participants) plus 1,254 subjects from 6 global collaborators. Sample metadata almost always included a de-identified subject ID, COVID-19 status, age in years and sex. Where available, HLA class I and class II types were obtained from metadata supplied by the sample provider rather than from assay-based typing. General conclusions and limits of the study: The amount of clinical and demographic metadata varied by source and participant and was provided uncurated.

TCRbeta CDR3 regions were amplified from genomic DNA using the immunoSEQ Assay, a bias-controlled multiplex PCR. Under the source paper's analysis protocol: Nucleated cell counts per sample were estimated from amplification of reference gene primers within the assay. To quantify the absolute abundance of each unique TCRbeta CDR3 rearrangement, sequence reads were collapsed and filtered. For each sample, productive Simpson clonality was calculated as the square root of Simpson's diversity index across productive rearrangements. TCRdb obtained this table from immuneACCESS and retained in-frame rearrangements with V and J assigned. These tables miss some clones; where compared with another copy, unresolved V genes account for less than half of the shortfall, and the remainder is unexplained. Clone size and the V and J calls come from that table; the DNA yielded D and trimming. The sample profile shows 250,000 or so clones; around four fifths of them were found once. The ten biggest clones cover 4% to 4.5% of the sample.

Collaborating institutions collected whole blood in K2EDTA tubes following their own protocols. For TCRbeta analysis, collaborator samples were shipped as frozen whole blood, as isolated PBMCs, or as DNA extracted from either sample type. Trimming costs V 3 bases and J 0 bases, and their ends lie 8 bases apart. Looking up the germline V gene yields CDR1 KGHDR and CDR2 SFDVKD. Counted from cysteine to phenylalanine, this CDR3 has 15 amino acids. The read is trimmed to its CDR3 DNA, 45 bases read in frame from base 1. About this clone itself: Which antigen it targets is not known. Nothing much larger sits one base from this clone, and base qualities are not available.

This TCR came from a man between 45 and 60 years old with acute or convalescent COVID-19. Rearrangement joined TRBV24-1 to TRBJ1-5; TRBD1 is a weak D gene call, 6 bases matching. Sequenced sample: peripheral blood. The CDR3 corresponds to CATSDGTNSNQPQHF. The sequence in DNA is TGTGCCACCAGTGATGGGACAAATAGCAATCAGCCCCAGCATTTT.